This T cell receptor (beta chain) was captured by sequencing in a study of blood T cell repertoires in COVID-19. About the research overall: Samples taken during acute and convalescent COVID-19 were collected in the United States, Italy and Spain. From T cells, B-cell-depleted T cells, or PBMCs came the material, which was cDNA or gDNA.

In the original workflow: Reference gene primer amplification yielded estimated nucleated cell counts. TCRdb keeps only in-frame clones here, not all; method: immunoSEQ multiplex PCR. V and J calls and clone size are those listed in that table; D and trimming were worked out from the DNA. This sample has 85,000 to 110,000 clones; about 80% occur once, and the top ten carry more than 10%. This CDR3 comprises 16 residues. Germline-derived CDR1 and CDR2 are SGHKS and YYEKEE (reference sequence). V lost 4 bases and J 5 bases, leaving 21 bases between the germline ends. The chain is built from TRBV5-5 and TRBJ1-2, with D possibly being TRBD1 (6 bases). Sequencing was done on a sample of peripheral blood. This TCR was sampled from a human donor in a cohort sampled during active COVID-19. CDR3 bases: TGTGCCAGCAGCGCTCAACAGGGATCTCGGGCGTATGGCTACACCTTC. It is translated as CASSAQQGSRAYGYTF.